These 9 T cell receptor beta chains share one sample of origin, sequenced in a study of blood T cells in healthy people across ages. Primed by a sample-barcoded 5' primer and a J-beta primer mix, a second PCR proceeded for 7 to 11 cycles. A single record per CDR3 protein comes from TCRdb applying MiXCR to the 5' RACE reads. The table has over 1,300,000 distinct CDR3 sequences, 45% to 70% seen once. The specimen sequenced was blood. These receptors all come from a man younger than 30 in good health.

The chain has TRBV12-5 and TRBJ2-1, with D maybe TRBD1 (5 bases). The end of the DNA is better explained by TRBJ2-7, so the J call may be wrong. Germline values: CDR1 LGHNT, CDR2 FRNRAP. The CDR3 loop spans 15 amino acids. This chain's CDR3 is CASGLVEDSTNEQYF. In DNA form, the CDR3 reads TGTGCTAGTGGTTTGGTAGAAGACAGTACCAATGAGCAGTACTTC.

This rearrangement joins TRBV5-1 to TRBJ2-1; TRBD2 matches at 15 bases. Germline CDR1 is SGHRS and CDR2 is YFSETQ. J was trimmed by 9 bases and V by 4 bases; bases with no gene match: 8. The CDR3 loop spans 16 amino acids. The CDR3 spells CASSTGTSGRWGEQFF. CDR3 sequence (DNA): TGCGCCAGCAGCACCGGGACTAGCGGGAGGTGGGGTGAGCAGTTCTTC. Together with reference TRBV5-1 and TRBJ2-1, the CDR3 gives the full variable domain: KAGVTQTPRYLIKTRGQQVTLSCSPISGHRSVSWYQQTPGQGLQFLFEYFSETQRNKGNFPGRFSGRQFSNSRSEMNVSTLELGDSALYLCASSTGTSGRWGEQFFGPGTRLTVL.

This rearrangement joins TRBV6-5 to TRBJ2-3; tentative D call: TRBD2 (5 bases). The CDR3 extends over 15 amino acids. Germline assignment: CDR1 MNHEY and CDR2 SVGAGI. V was trimmed by 4 bases and J by 1 base, leaving 12 bases between them. CDR3 DNA sequence: TGTGCCAGCAGTTTGGACTTAGGAGGCACAGATACGCAGTATTTT. This sequence encodes CASSLDLGGTDTQYF.

The chain uses TRBV12-5 and TRBJ2-6, with D unresolved. Germline assignment: CDR1 LGHNT and CDR2 FRNRAP. The CDR3 is 14 residues long. Trimming cost V 5 bases and J 6 bases, with 11 bases left between them. DNA of the CDR3: TGTGCTAGTGGTCGAACGATGTCGGCCAACGTCCTGACTTTC. It encodes CASGRTMSANVLTF.

This chain joins TRBV6-1 and TRBJ2-1; D not resolved. The assigned J gene may be wrong: the sequence end matches TRBJ2-7 better. CDR1 MNHNS and CDR2 SASEGT come from the germline V gene. The CDR3 has 15 amino acids. The CDR3 DNA reads TGTGCCAGCAGTGTACAGCTCGGGCAAGCAGGCGAGCAGTACTTC. The encoded protein is CASSVQLGQAGEQYF.

This sequence joins TRBV15 and TRBJ2-1; D not certain. The CDR3 is 13 amino acids. Trimming shortened V by 8 bases and J by 1 base, and 9 bases separated the two germline ends. The germline CDR1 and CDR2 sequences are LNHNV and YYDKDF (reference sequence). CDR3 DNA: TGTGCCACCTCCACCGAGTCCTACAATGAGCAGTTCTTC. This encodes CATSTESYNEQFF.

This clonotype is a singleton in its sample. V usage is TRBV5-4 and J usage is TRBJ2-4, with D maybe TRBD1 (5 bases). Trimming took 4 bases from V and 7 from J, leaving 21 bases between them. Per germline, CDR1 SGHNT and CDR2 YYREEE (reference sequence). The CDR3 spans 16 residues. CDR3 nucleotide sequence: TGTGCCAGCAGCATCGACAGAGGCCAAGGGCGGAACATTCAGTACTTC. This translates into CASSIDRGQGRNIQYF.

This rearrangement joins TRBV20-1 to TRBJ2-7; 7 bases are a match to TRBD1. V trimming: 1 base; J trimming: 4 bases; junction bases outside the gene matches: 4. Germline CDR1 reads DFQATT; CDR2 reads SNEGSKA (reference sequence). There are 13 residues in the CDR3. The CDR3 sequence: CSARAHRGYEQYF. As DNA, the CDR3 is TGCAGTGCTAGAGCCCACAGGGGTTACGAGCAGTACTTC.

The chain uses TRBV7-8 and TRBJ1-2, with a possible D match to TRBD1 (5 bases). V lost 1 base and J lost 7, with 16 bases in between. There are 15 residues in the CDR3. Per germline, CDR1 SGHVS and CDR2 FQNEAQ. CDR3 amino acids: CASSLEGGAGGGYTF. The CDR3 DNA follows: TGTGCCAGCAGCTTAGAAGGTGGGGCCGGGGGTGGCTACACCTTC.